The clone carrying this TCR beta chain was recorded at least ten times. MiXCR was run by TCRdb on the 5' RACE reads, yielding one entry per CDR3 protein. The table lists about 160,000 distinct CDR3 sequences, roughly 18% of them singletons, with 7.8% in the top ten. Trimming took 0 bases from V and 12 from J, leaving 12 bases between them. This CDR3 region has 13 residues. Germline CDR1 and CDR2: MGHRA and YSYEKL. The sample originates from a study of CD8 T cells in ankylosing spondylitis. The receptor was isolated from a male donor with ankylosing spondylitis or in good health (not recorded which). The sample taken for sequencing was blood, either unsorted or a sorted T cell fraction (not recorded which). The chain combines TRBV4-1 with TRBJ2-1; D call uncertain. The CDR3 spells CASSQDQDRMQFF. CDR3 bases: TGCGCCAGCAGCCAAGATCAGGACCGGATGCAGTTCTTC.